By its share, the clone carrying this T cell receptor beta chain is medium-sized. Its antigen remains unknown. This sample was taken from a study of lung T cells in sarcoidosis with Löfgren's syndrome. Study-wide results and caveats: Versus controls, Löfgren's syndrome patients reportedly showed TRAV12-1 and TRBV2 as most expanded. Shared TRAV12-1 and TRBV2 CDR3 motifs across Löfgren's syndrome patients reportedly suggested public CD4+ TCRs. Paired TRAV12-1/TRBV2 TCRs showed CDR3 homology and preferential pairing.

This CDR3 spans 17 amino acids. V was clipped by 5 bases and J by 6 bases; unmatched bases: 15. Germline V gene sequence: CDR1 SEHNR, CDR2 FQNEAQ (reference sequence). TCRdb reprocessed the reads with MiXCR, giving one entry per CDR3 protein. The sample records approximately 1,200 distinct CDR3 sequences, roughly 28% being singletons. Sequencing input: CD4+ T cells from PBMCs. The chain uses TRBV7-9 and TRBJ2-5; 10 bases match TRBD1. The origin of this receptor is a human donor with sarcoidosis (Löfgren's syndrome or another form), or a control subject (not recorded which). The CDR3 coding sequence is TGTGCCAGCAGCACAGAAATGACAGGGGGCGCGTGGAAGACCCAGTACTTC. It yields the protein CASSTEMTGGAWKTQYF.